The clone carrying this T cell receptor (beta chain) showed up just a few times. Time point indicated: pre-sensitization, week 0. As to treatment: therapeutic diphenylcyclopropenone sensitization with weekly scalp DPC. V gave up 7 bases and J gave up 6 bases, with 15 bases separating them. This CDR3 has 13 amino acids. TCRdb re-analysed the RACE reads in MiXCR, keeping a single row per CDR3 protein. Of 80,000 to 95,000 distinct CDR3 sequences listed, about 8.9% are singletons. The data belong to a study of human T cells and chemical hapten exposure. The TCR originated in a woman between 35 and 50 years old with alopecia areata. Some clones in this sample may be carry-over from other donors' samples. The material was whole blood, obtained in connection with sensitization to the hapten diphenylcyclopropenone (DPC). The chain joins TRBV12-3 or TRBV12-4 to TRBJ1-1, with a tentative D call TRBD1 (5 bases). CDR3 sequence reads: CASTLAGGSEAFF. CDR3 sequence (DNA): TGTGCCAGCACCTTAGCGGGGGGATCTGAAGCTTTCTTT.